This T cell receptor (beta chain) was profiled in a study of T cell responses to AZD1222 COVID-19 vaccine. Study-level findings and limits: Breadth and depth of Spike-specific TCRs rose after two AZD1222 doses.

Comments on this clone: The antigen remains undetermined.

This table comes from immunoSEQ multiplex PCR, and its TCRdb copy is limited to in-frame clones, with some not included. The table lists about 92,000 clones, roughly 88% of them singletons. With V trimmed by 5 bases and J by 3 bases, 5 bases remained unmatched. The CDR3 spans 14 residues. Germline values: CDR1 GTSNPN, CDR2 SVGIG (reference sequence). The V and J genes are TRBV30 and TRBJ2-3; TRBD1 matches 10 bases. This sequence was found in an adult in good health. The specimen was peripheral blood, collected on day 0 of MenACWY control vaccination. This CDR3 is CAWSGTGVTDTQYF. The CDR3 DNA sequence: TGTGCCTGGTCCGGGACAGGGGTAACAGATACGCAGTATTTT.